Below, 17 T cell receptor beta chains from the same sample are listed, as sequenced in a study of blood T cell repertoires in COVID-19. Libraries were prepared by immunoSEQ multiplex PCR; TCRdb keeps only in-frame clonotypes and omits some of them. This table has some 100,000 clones, around nine tenths appearing once. What was sequenced was peripheral blood. The receptors derive from a man aged 45-65 years with COVID-19, enrolled during active disease.

The chain joins TRBV7-8 to TRBJ1-3; 8 bases map to TRBD1. V trimming: 2 bases; J trimming: 0 bases; junction bases outside the gene matches: 18. The germline V gene encodes CDR1 SGHVS and CDR2 FQNEAQ. This CDR3 has 21 residues. The CDR3 nucleotides are TGTGCCAGCAGCTTATCTTATACGGGACAGGCATCACCCTACTCTGGAAACACCATATATTTT. This sequence encodes CASSLSYTGQASPYSGNTIYF.

The chain links TRBV2 to TRBJ1-3, with D unclear. The V gene lost 0 bases and the J gene lost 2 bases, with 8 bases spanning the gap. The CDR3 runs 15 residues. CDR1 SNHLY and CDR2 FYNNEI come from the germline V gene. As DNA, the CDR3 is TGTGCCAGCAGTGAAGCAGAGCCACCTGGAAACACCATATATTTT. This encodes CASSEAEPPGNTIYF.

This clone showed up many times. The CDR3 sequence: CATSRVSLRGGTEAFF. CDR3 nucleotide sequence: TGTGCCACCAGCAGAGTGTCCCTTAGGGGAGGAACTGAAGCTTTCTTT. This chain connects TRBV15 to TRBJ1-1; D might be TRBD1 (5 bases). This CDR3 is built from 16 residues. With 1 base removed from V and 5 bases from J, the gap between germline ends came to 17 bases. Germline-derived CDR1 and CDR2 are LNHNV and YYDKDF (reference sequence).

The rearrangement joins TRBV4-1 to TRBJ2-7; 12 positions agree with TRBD1. This CDR3 has 15 residues. V lost 3 bases to trimming and J lost 4 bases; unmatched junction nucleotides: 4. The V gene's germline CDR1 is MGHRA and CDR2 YSYEKL. The CDR3 coding sequence is TGCGCCAGCAGCCAGGGGACAGGGGGCGGATACGAGCAGTACTTC. Protein product: CASSQGTGGGYEQYF.

V gene TRBV6-6 combines with J gene TRBJ1-1; TRBD1 agrees at 9 bases. Looked up from germline, CDR1 is MNHNY and CDR2 is SVGAGI (reference sequence). The ends lost 10 bases at V and 2 bases at J; junction bases unmatched: 8. The CDR3 has 14 residues. Here the CDR3 DNA reads TGTGCCACCAGGGGACAGGGCGTCAACACTGAAGCTTTCTTT. Amino acids: CATRGQGVNTEAFF.

The genes are TRBV6-2 or TRBV6-3 and TRBJ2-5; tentative D call: TRBD2 (6 bases). The CDR3 has 12 amino acids. Per the germline V gene, CDR1 is MNHEY and CDR2 is SVGEGT. The V gene lost 0 bases and the J gene lost 9 bases, with 8 bases spanning the gap. The CDR3, as DNA: TGTGCCAGCAGTTACTCTAGCGGAGCCCAGTACTTC. Residues: CASSYSSGAQYF.

This chain connects TRBV2 to TRBJ2-4; a possible D gene is TRBD1 (7 bases). V dropped 10 bases and J dropped 3 bases, with 19 bases sitting between them. The CDR3 totals 15 residues. Germline V gene data show CDR1 as SNHLY and CDR2 as FYNNEI. CDR3 sequence: CATLDRRGIKNIQYF. The CDR3 bases are TGTGCCACCTTGGACAGGAGGGGGATCAAAAACATTCAGTACTTC.

This chain connects TRBV12-3 or TRBV12-4 to TRBJ1-2; 7 positions agree with TRBD1. The CDR3 length is 13 residues. Trimming cost V 2 bases and J 8 bases; bases outside gene matches: 5. CDR3 nucleotides: TGTGCCAGCAGTTTACATTCGGGACAGGGCTACACCTTC. Protein product: CASSLHSGQGYTF.

The rearrangement links TRBV5-1 to TRBJ2-3; D call uncertain. The length of the CDR3 is 13 residues. Germline lookup yields CDR1 SGHRS and CDR2 YFSETQ. V was trimmed by 0 bases and J by 4 bases, leaving 6 bases between them. The CDR3: CASSLASSDTQYF. The CDR3 DNA follows: TGCGCCAGCAGCTTGGCGTCCTCAGATACGCAGTATTTT.

The chain recombines TRBV9 with TRBJ2-7, with D possibly TRBD2 on 6 matching bases. V was clipped by 0 bases and J by 6 bases, with 10 bases between them. The CDR3 extends over 13 amino acids. The germline gives CDR1 SGDLS, CDR2 YYNGEE. The CDR3 reads CASSVGASAEQYF. CDR3 in DNA: TGTGCCAGCAGCGTAGGAGCTAGCGCCGAGCAGTACTTC.

The chain employs TRBV29-1 and TRBJ1-5; TRBD1 matches 8 bases. The length of the CDR3 is 13 residues. CDR1 SQVTM and CDR2 ANQGSEA come from the germline V gene. The V and J ends lost 6 bases and 5 bases, in that order; junction bases with no gene match: 6. CDR3 nucleotides: TGCAGCGTGGCGGGGACAGGCGATCAGCCCCAGCATTTT. Amino acid sequence: CSVAGTGDQPQHF.

CDR3 in DNA: TGCAGCGTTGAAGTGGGACTGGTTTCGGAGCAGTTCTTC. Its translation: CSVEVGLVSEQFF. The chain joins TRBV29-1 to TRBJ2-1; tentatively, D is TRBD2 (6 bases). Germline V gene lookup returns CDR1 SQVTM and CDR2 ANQGSEA. Trimming took off 1 base at V and 10 bases at J, with 14 bases between the two ends. This CDR3 has 13 residues.

The J gene is TRBJ1-3, the V gene TRBV4-1; D remains unclear. Trimming shortened V by 2 bases and J by 1 base, and 3 bases separated the two germline ends. The germline gives CDR1 MGHRA, CDR2 YSYEKL. The CDR3 contains 13 residues. CDR3 coding DNA: TGCGCCAGCAGCCAACCTTCTGGAAACACCATATATTTT. It is translated as CASSQPSGNTIYF.

The chain is built from TRBV4-1 and TRBJ1-4; TRBD1 might be the D (6 bases). The V gene's germline CDR1 is MGHRA and CDR2 YSYEKL. The V end lost 4 bases, the J end lost 7 bases, and 10 bases lay between the germline ends. The CDR3 length is 13 residues. The CDR3 DNA is TGCGCCAGCAGCCCGAACAGGGTTGAAAAACTGTTTTTT. Translation: CASSPNRVEKLFF.

The gene calls are TRBV6-1 and TRBJ1-1; D not certain. Germline CDR1 MNHNS, CDR2 SASEGT. The CDR3 spans 14 residues. Trimming shortened V by 2 bases and J by 1 base, and 8 bases separated the two germline ends. CDR3 bases: TGTGCCAGCAGTGAAACGGGGAGGAACACTGAAGCTTTCTTT. Translation: CASSETGRNTEAFF.

The chain carries TRBV4-1 and TRBJ1-1; 9 nucleotides match TRBD1. CDR1 is MGHRA and CDR2 is YSYEKL in the germline V gene. Trimming removed 3 bases from V and 6 bases from J; junction bases left unmatched: 5. This CDR3 has 14 residues. The CDR3 nucleotides read TGCGCCAGCAGCCAGCTACAGGGGGCAGCTGAAGCTTTCTTT. It specifies CASSQLQGAAEAFF.

As concerns this clone: Germline and junction disagree at one end, which may indicate a read error. V is TRBV19 and J is TRBJ1-5; the D gene is possibly TRBD1 (6 bases). The CDR3 contains 13 residues. From germline, CDR1 is LNHDA and CDR2 SQIVND (reference sequence). In DNA form, the CDR3 reads TGTGCCAGTAGTTCGGGGGGCAACCAGCCCCAGCATTTT. This codes for CASSSGGNQPQHF.